The present T cell receptor (beta chain) was sequenced within a study of shared clonotypes between healthy human individuals. Germline assignment: CDR1 SGHDT and CDR2 YYEEEE. The ends were cut back, 3 bases at V and 0 bases at J, with 6 bases in the middle. There are 13 residues in the CDR3. Original data processing: ImmunoSEQ junction-only sequences lacked quality scores, so their filtering differed. The method was immunoSEQ multiplex PCR; TCRdb's version includes in-frame clones alone and lacks a portion of them. The D gene and trimming were derived from the DNA, and the V and J assignments and clone size from that table. The sample shows about 2.4 million clones, 93% of them seen only once.

The source is a man aged 18 to 29 in good health. Some clones in this sample may be carry-over from other donors' samples. V gene TRBV5-6 combines with J gene TRBJ1-1; D uncertain. Sequences were obtained from naive CD4+ T cells from PBMCs. Subset denoted: CD45RA+ positively selected. DNA of the CDR3: TGTGCCAGCAGCTCCACACTGAACACTGAAGCTTTCTTT. This translates into CASSSTLNTEAFF.